This T cell receptor (beta chain) comes out of a study of blood T cells in healthy people across ages. V lost 2 bases and J 7 bases, leaving 17 bases between the germline ends. Germline CDR1 and CDR2: MNHEY and SMNVEV (reference sequence). There are 15 residues in the CDR3. A sample-barcoded 5' primer and a J-beta primer mix were used in a second PCR of roughly 6 to 11 cycles. TCRdb re-called the 5' RACE reads with MiXCR, one entry per CDR3 protein. Found here are about 1.4 million distinct CDR3 sequences, approximately 60% of them singletons; the top ten hold 6.5% to 8.5%. Study conclusions and caveats: Versus aged donors, long-lived donors had higher diversity and more naive CD4+ cells. While age rose, TCR beta diversity per million T cells dropped in a roughly linear way. Naive T cell percentage showed a strong correlation with TCR beta diversity.

Worth noting for this clonotype: Its specificity is not known.

The source material was blood. This TCR derives from a man aged 18 to 29 in good health. V gene TRBV27 combines with J gene TRBJ1-1; a weak D match, TRBD1 (6 bases). The CDR3 coding sequence is TGTGCCAGCAGTTTAAACGGCAGGGGCTTGTTTGAAGCTTTCTTT. Protein product: CASSLNGRGLFEAFF.